The 17 T cell receptor beta chains given below trace back to one sample, sequenced in a study of T-cell reconstitution after alpha-beta-depleted transplantation in children. As it was prepared, the TCRbeta library received unique molecular identifiers. Each CDR3 protein gets one entry after TCRdb re-called the PCR reads with MiXCR. The data hold some 460,000 distinct CDR3 sequences, with around 15% observed a single time. Specimen: PBMCs, mostly from graft donor cells, collected 360 days after TCRalphabeta/CD19-depleted stem cell transplant. Receptors were obtained from a boy under two years old who had a stem cell transplant for Wiskott-Aldrich syndrome, so the T cells may come from the graft donor.

This clonotype was detected only a few times. V usage is TRBV20-1 and J usage is TRBJ2-7, with D perhaps assigned TRBD1 or TRBD2 (5 bases each). Trimming removed 1 base at V and 4 bases at J, with 14 bases between. The germline gives CDR1 DFQATT, CDR2 SNEGSKA (reference sequence). This CDR3 has 14 residues. CDR3 sequence reads: CSARGSGTPYEQYF. As DNA, the CDR3 is TGCAGTGCTAGAGGTTCCGGGACCCCTTACGAGCAGTACTTC.

The sample holds a few counts of this clonotype. The rearrangement links TRBV5-1 to TRBJ2-7; the D is unclear. The V end lost 0 bases, the J end lost 2 bases, and 12 bases lay between the germline ends. Germline CDR1 SGHRS, CDR2 YFSETQ. This CDR3 contains 15 residues. The CDR3 loop is CASSLGSSAPYEQYF. In DNA form, the CDR3 reads TGCGCCAGCAGCTTGGGCTCTTCTGCCCCCTACGAGCAGTACTTC.

There are a few counts of this clonotype. The CDR3 reads CAISNPPGLAGESSYNEQFF. In DNA, the CDR3 is TGTGCCATCAGTAACCCCCCGGGACTAGCGGGGGAGAGCTCCTACAATGAGCAGTTCTTC. The chain joins TRBV10-3 to TRBJ2-1, with 14 bases fitting TRBD2. The CDR3 sequence is 20 residues long. CDR1 ENHRY and CDR2 SYGVKD come from the germline V gene. Unmatched junction bases numbered 12, after V lost 5 bases and J lost 0 bases.

This clonotype was counted between two and nine times. The chain couples TRBV20-1 to TRBJ2-7; 8 bases align to TRBD1. The CDR3 has 12 residues. Germline CDR1 DFQATT, CDR2 SNEGSKA (reference sequence). V shed 5 bases and J 2 bases; nucleotides not matched to a gene: 2. Written as DNA, the CDR3 is TGCAGTGCTCAACAGGGGGCCTACGAGCAGTACTTC. Translated: CSAQQGAYEQYF.

The chain is built from TRBV6-2 or TRBV6-3 and TRBJ2-2; D is unclear. V shed 1 base and J shed 1 base, with 4 bases lying between them. The V gene's germline CDR1 is MNHEY and CDR2 SVGEGT. The CDR3 is made up of 14 amino acids. CDR3 region: CASSYYRNTGELFF. DNA for the CDR3: TGTGCCAGCAGTTACTACAGGAACACCGGGGAGCTGTTTTTT.

This clonotype turned up a few times. This sequence joins TRBV5-1 and TRBJ2-7, with 8 bases identical to TRBD1. From germline, CDR1 is SGHRS and CDR2 YFSETQ. This CDR3 is 15 amino acids long. V was pared by 2 bases and J by 4 bases, with 8 bases of the junction left unmatched. The CDR3 DNA sequence: TGCGCCAGCAGCTTCTCGAGGCAGGGGGCTTACGAGCAGTACTTC. This sequence encodes CASSFSRQGAYEQYF.

This clonotype was recorded a few times. V gene TRBV7-2 combines with J gene TRBJ2-3; D remains ambiguous. Trimming removed 4 bases at V and 0 bases at J, with 14 bases between. This CDR3 region has 16 residues. Germline CDR1 reads SGHTA; CDR2 reads FQGNSA. CDR3 loop: CASSSRSIFSTDTQYF. In DNA form, the CDR3 reads TGTGCCAGCAGCTCCCGCTCGATTTTCAGCACAGATACGCAGTATTTT. The whole variable domain, filled in from reference TRBV7-2 and TRBJ2-3, reads GAGVSQSPSNKVTEKGKDVELRCDPISGHTALYWYRQSLGQGLEFLIYFQGNSAPDKSGLPSDRFSAERTGGSVSTLTIQRTQQEDSAVYLCASSSRSIFSTDTQYFGPGTRLTVL.

This clonotype turned up a few times. The gene calls are TRBV10-3 and TRBJ2-3, with 11 positions matching TRBD2. The CDR3 totals 15 residues. Trimming cost V 4 bases and J 6 bases; bases outside gene matches: 6. Germline lookup yields CDR1 ENHRY and CDR2 SYGVKD. This CDR3 reads CAISGTSGGLDTQYF. CDR3 in DNA: TGTGCCATCAGTGGTACTAGCGGGGGATTGGATACGCAGTATTTT.

This clonotype has only a few counts. The chain combines TRBV20-1 with TRBJ2-1; 9 bases align to TRBD2. Germline assignment: CDR1 DFQATT and CDR2 SNEGSKA (reference sequence). Germline trimming cut 6 bases from V and 9 bases from J; bases unmatched to any gene: 18. CDR3 size: 16 residues. This chain's CDR3 is CSATNPRREGRGEQFF. CDR3 DNA sequence: TGCAGTGCGACCAACCCCAGGCGGGAGGGCCGGGGTGAGCAGTTCTTC.

The J gene is TRBJ2-7, the V gene TRBV24-1, with unresolved D. The CDR3 contains 13 residues. From germline, CDR1 is KGHDR and CDR2 SFDVKD. Trimming shortened V by 0 bases and J by 6 bases, and 8 bases separated the two germline ends. In DNA, the CDR3 is TGTGCCACCAGTGATTTGGTGGGTTCCGAGCAGTACTTC. It yields the protein CATSDLVGSEQYF.

This clonotype was seen more than once but under ten times. The J gene is TRBJ2-1, the V gene TRBV29-1; D is ambiguous. This CDR3 is built from 14 residues. CDR1 is SQVTM and CDR2 is ANQGSEA in the germline V gene. The V end was cut by 6 bases, the J end by 0 bases, with 12 bases between. The CDR3 loop is CSVPLRSSYNEQFF. CDR3 bases: TGCAGCGTGCCTCTCCGGAGCTCCTACAATGAGCAGTTCTTC.

The chain is built from TRBV11-1 and TRBJ2-5; 12 nucleotides align to TRBD2. Looked up from germline, CDR1 is SGHAT and CDR2 is FQDESV (reference sequence). The CDR3 totals 16 residues. The ends lost 3 bases at V and 0 bases at J; junction bases unmatched: 2. CDR3 DNA: TGTGCCAGCAGCTTGACTAGCGGGAGTTACCAAGAGACCCAGTACTTC. It codes for CASSLTSGSYQETQYF.

V and J are TRBV6-5 and TRBJ2-7; 7 bases line up with TRBD1. With V trimmed by 2 bases and J by 9 bases, 16 bases remained unmatched. The CDR3 is made up of 16 amino acids. Looked up from germline, CDR1 is MNHEY and CDR2 is SVGAGI. The CDR3 DNA is TGTGCCAGCAGTTACACTTCGACAGGGCGCGAAGGGCGGCAGTACTTC. It codes for CASSYTSTGREGRQYF.

This clonotype was picked up a small number of times. The V gene is TRBV12-3 or TRBV12-4, the J gene TRBJ2-3; D perhaps matches TRBD2 (6 bases). Trimming shortened V by 6 bases and J by 0 bases, and 13 bases separated the two germline ends. This CDR3 spans 15 amino acids. The CDR3 loop is CASRYSGPSTDTQYF. CDR3 nucleotides: TGTGCCAGCAGGTATAGCGGACCTAGCACAGATACGCAGTATTTT.

The V and J genes are TRBV12-3 or TRBV12-4 and TRBJ2-5; TRBD1 is a possible D gene (6 bases). The CDR3 spans 15 residues. The V and J ends lost 1 base and 2 bases respectively, with 11 bases between them. CDR3 residues: CASSLGRTAQETQYF. CDR3 sequence (DNA): TGTGCCAGCAGTTTAGGCCGGACAGCTCAAGAGACCCAGTACTTC.

This clonotype occurred many times. The gene calls are TRBV12-3 or TRBV12-4 and TRBJ2-5; weak D call: TRBD2 (5 bases). V dropped 0 bases and J dropped 2 bases, with 10 bases sitting between them. CDR3 length: 15 residues. The CDR3: CASSLALLAQETQYF. DNA of the CDR3: TGTGCCAGCAGTTTAGCGCTCCTAGCTCAAGAGACCCAGTACTTC.

The chain employs TRBV12-3 or TRBV12-4 and TRBJ2-1, with 14 bases lining up with TRBD2. V dropped 4 bases and J dropped 7; count of bases not matched to a gene: 6. This CDR3 region has 16 residues. The CDR3, as DNA: TGTGCCAGCAGTTCGGGACTAGCGGGAGTAAATAATGAGCAGTTCTTC. This codes for CASSSGLAGVNNEQFF.